What follows is one T cell receptor beta chain and its context. The data were taken from a study of blood T cell repertoires in COVID-19. Overall study context: Some COVID-19 samples were acute and others convalescent; all came from the United States, Italy and Spain. Sample material is recorded as cDNA or gDNA derived from T cells, B-cell-depleted T cells, or PBMCs.

Original handling: Reference gene primer amplification yielded estimated nucleated cell counts. The table came from immunoSEQ multiplex PCR; TCRdb's copy has only in-frame clones and leaves some out. V, J and clone size reflect that table, while D and trimming were determined from the DNA. The sample lists some 93,000 clones; about 89% were seen once. The sequenced sample consisted of peripheral blood. This clonotype was obtained from a man aged 45-65 years with acute or convalescent COVID-19.

DNA of the CDR3: TGTGCCAGCAGCCAAGGTAACAGGCTCTATGGCTACACCTTC. This gives the protein CASSQGNRLYGYTF. The V gene is TRBV3-1 (or the pseudogene TRBV3-2), the J gene TRBJ1-2; TRBD1 might be the D (5 bases). CDR3 size: 14 residues. Trimming removed 1 base at V and 4 bases at J, with 10 bases between. In germline, CDR1 is LGHDT, CDR2 YNNKEL (reference sequence).